The present entry profiles one TCR beta chain with its context. Its cognate antigen is unknown. These data are taken from a study of cytotoxic CD8 clonotypes in ibrutinib-treated CLL. Study-level background: Responses comprised 25 or so partial and 2 complete; at median approximately 70 months, approximately 14 remained remitted and some twelve progressed. Findings and limits, study-wide: Researchers report that baseline clonality outpaced age-matched healthy donors and tracked circulating CD8+ T-cell counts. Under therapy, public clonotypes either contracted or stayed stable, and they were uncommon.

The method was immunoSEQ multiplex PCR; TCRdb's version includes in-frame clones alone and lacks a portion of them. The sample records about 130,000 clones, less than 90% being singletons. This CDR3 is 18 amino acids long. Germline-derived CDR1 and CDR2 are ENHRY and SYGVKD. The ends were cut back, 4 bases at V and 0 bases at J, with 19 bases in the middle. The sample in question was PBMCs, obtained after 24 months of ibrutinib treatment. This clonotype was obtained from a human donor with chronic lymphocytic leukemia. The V and J genes are TRBV10-3 and TRBJ1-3; no clear D gene. The CDR3 region has the DNA TGTGCCATCAGTGGGAACACCCCAAAAACAAGCTCTGGAAACACCATATATTTT. Encoded protein: CAISGNTPKTSSGNTIYF.